The 9 T cell receptor beta chains below all came from one sample that was sequenced in a study of vaccination and CD4 T cells after COVID-19. The Oncomine TCR Beta short-read assay generated sequence data from the DNA of cultured CD4+ T cells. Each CDR3 protein gets one entry after TCRdb re-called the PCR reads with MiXCR. The data hold 15,000 to 20,000 distinct CDR3 sequences, with about three fifths observed a single time. No cognate antigen is known for these TCRs. As to treatment: roughly 11-day PBMC culture with coronavirus spike peptide pools or control peptides (ViraFEST assay). The specimen was CD4+ T cells from blood, cultured in vitro. These receptor sequences come from a human donor who had recovered from COVID-19.

This clonotype was seen a handful of times. The chain combines TRBV7-8 with TRBJ2-7; weak D call: TRBD1 (5 bases). Trimming took off 10 bases at V and 6 bases at J, with 16 bases between the two ends. Germline V CDR1 and CDR2: SGHVS, FQNEAQ. The CDR3 extends over 12 amino acids. The CDR3 sequence: CATSRGLGEQYF. The CDR3, as DNA: TGTGCCACCTCTAGGGGTCTAGGCGAGCAGTACTTC.

The table lists this clonotype with a count of one. The J gene is TRBJ1-2, the V gene TRBV28; no definite D call. Per germline, CDR1 MDHEN and CDR2 SYDVKM. V gave up 1 base and J gave up 4 bases, with 7 bases separating them. There are 13 residues in the CDR3. The CDR3 reads CASSLSASYGYTF. CDR3 in DNA: TGTGCCAGCAGTTTATCAGCCAGCTATGGCTACACCTTC.

This chain connects TRBV20-1 to TRBJ2-5; either TRBD1 or TRBD2 may fit D (6 bases each). CDR3 length: 14 residues. The ends were cut back, 2 bases at V and 5 bases at J, with 15 bases in the middle. CDR1 is DFQATT, CDR2 SNEGSKA, per germline (reference sequence). The DNA of the CDR3 is TGCAGTGCTAGAAGGGGTGGGGGGCCCGAGACCCAGTACTTC. Encoded protein: CSARRGGGPETQYF.

V gene TRBV6-1 combines with J gene TRBJ2-3, with D perhaps being TRBD1 or TRBD2 (5 bases each). Germline V gives CDR1 MNHNS, CDR2 SASEGT. The CDR3 loop spans 15 amino acids. Trimming cost V 6 bases and J 1 base, with 14 bases left between them. The CDR3 sequence is CASSTRQGRTDTQYF. CDR3 in DNA: TGTGCCAGCAGCACCCGGCAGGGACGCACAGATACGCAGTATTTT.

This rearrangement joins TRBV28 to TRBJ1-2; 7 bases map to TRBD1. This CDR3 has 13 residues. Germline-derived CDR1 and CDR2 are MDHEN and SYDVKM. The V segment lost 7 bases and the J segment 4 bases; nucleotides outside the gene matches: 6. CDR3: CASTSGQSYGYTF. The CDR3 DNA reads TGTGCCAGCACCTCGGGACAGTCCTATGGCTACACCTTC.

V usage is TRBV5-8 and J usage is TRBJ1-2; D not certain. The CDR3 spans 11 residues. Germline V gene lookup returns CDR1 SGHTS and CDR2 YDEGEE. Trimming took 2 bases from V and 7 from J, leaving 6 bases between them. Written as DNA, the CDR3 is TGTGCCAGCAGCTTATTGGGTGGCTACACCTTC. It is translated as CASSLLGGYTF. Drawing the rest from reference TRBV5-8 and TRBJ1-2, the complete variable domain is EAGVTQSPTHLIKTRGQQATLRCSPISGHTSVYWYQQALGLGLQFLLWYDEGEERNRGNFPPRFSGRQFPNYSSELNVNALELEDSALYLCASSLLGGYTFGSGTRLTVV.

This clonotype was seen more than once but under ten times. CDR3 coding DNA: TGTGCCAGTAGTCCGCAGGGACAGAGACCCTATACGCAGTATTTT. As protein: CASSPQGQRPYTQYF. The chain recombines TRBV19 with TRBJ2-3; TRBD1 matches at 7 bases. The CDR3 contains 15 residues. V was clipped by 5 bases and J by 7 bases; unmatched bases: 12. Germline loops: CDR1 LNHDA, CDR2 SQIVND (reference sequence).

This chain uses TRBV19 with TRBJ1-2; weak D call: TRBD1 (6 bases). The V end was cut by 7 bases, the J end by 4 bases, with 13 bases between. The CDR3 is 13 amino acids. Germline lookup yields CDR1 LNHDA and CDR2 SQIVND (reference sequence). CDR3 sequence (DNA): TGTGCCAGTACCCCCGGACAGAGCTATGGCTACACCTTC. Amino acid sequence: CASTPGQSYGYTF.

V gene TRBV6-1 combines with J gene TRBJ2-2; the D gene is possibly TRBD1 (6 bases). The germline V gene has CDR1 MNHNS and CDR2 SASEGT. The CDR3 sequence is 13 residues long. V was shortened by 5 bases and J by 7 bases, with 11 bases between the two germline ends. The CDR3 sequence is CASSPQGIGELFF. CDR3 bases: TGTGCCAGCAGTCCGCAGGGGATCGGGGAGCTGTTTTTT.